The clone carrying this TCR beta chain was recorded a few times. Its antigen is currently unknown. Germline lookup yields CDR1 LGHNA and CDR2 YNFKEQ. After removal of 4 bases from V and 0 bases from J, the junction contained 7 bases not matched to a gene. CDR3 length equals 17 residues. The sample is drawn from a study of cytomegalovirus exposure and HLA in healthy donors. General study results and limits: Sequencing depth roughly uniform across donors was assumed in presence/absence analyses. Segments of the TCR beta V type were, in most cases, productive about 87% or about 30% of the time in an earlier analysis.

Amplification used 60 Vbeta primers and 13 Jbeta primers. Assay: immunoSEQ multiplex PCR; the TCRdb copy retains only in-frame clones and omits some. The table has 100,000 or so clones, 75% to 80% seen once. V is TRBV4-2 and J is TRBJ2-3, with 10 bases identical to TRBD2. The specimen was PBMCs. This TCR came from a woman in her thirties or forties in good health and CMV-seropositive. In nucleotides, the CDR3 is TGTGCCAGCAGCCCTTCAGCGGGGGGGCAGAGCACAGATACGCAGTATTTT. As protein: CASSPSAGGQSTDTQYF.